What follows are 23 T cell receptor beta chains derived from one specimen sequenced in a study of T cells in Graves' hyperthyroidism and ophthalmopathy. The TCR beta CDR3 regions underwent amplification using RNA transcripts as the source. The primer set for the first-round RT-PCR of the TCR CDR3 was HTBI. A single record per CDR3 protein comes from TCRdb applying MiXCR to the multiplex PCR reads. The sample has hundreds of thousands of distinct CDR3 sequences, 24% seen once. The sequenced sample consisted of blood. The receptors here all came from a woman aged 30 to 39 with Graves' ophthalmopathy.

This clonotype appeared many times. The rearrangement uses TRBV6-1 and TRBJ1-3; 7 nucleotides agree with TRBD1. The CDR3 extends over 16 amino acids. CDR1 and CDR2 from the germline V gene are MNHNS and SASEGT. The junction had 9 bases not matched to a gene; V was cut back by 7 bases and J by 0 bases. The CDR3 reads CASTIDRAISGNTIYF. CDR3 coding DNA: TGTGCCAGCACCATCGACAGGGCCATCTCTGGAAACACCATATATTTT.

There are many counts of this clonotype. This chain uses TRBV6-5 with TRBJ1-2; 12 nucleotides match TRBD1. V shed 8 bases, J shed 7 bases, and the junction held 5 bases outside the gene matches. The CDR3 covers 13 residues. Germline V lookup: CDR1 MNHEY, CDR2 SVGAGI. In DNA form, the CDR3 reads TGTGCCAGCGGGGACAGGGGGCTAGGTGGCTACACCTTC. Protein sequence: CASGDRGLGGYTF.

This clonotype came up many times. The chain has TRBV19 and TRBJ2-6; no clear D gene. Between the trimmed V and J ends, which lost 3 bases and 1 base, there was a span of 4 bases. The germline V gene has CDR1 LNHDA and CDR2 SQIVND (reference sequence). The CDR3 consists of 14 residues. The CDR3 DNA follows: TGTGCCAGTAGTATTAGTTCTGGGGCCAACGTCCTGACTTTC. It encodes CASSISSGANVLTF. Drawing the rest from reference TRBV19 and TRBJ2-6, the complete variable domain is DGGITQSPKYLFRKEGQNVTLSCEQNLNHDAMYWYRQDPGQGLRLIYYSQIVNDFQKGDIAEGYSVSREKKESFPLTVTSAQKNPTAFYLCASSISSGANVLTFGAGSRLTVL.

Ten or more counts support this clonotype. The chain recombines TRBV5-4 with TRBJ2-5; no clear D. The V gene's germline CDR1 is SGHNT and CDR2 YYREEE (reference sequence). The length of the CDR3 is 14 residues. Trimming shortened V by 2 bases and J by 2 bases, and 10 bases separated the two germline ends. The CDR3 reads CASSLGDGQETQYF. CDR3 DNA: TGTGCCAGCAGCTTAGGAGACGGACAAGAGACCCAGTACTTC.

The sample holds a few counts of this clonotype. The rearrangement uses TRBV12-3 or TRBV12-4 and TRBJ2-5, with 7 bases matching TRBD1. The CDR3 covers 14 residues. V shed 5 bases, J shed 7 bases, and the junction held 10 bases outside the gene matches. The CDR3 here is CASSDTGEWGTQYF. CDR3 bases: TGTGCCAGCAGTGATACAGGGGAGTGGGGGACCCAGTACTTC.

The genes are TRBV20-1 and TRBJ2-7; 11 bases match TRBD1. The CDR3 sequence is 14 residues long. CDR1 is DFQATT, CDR2 SNEGSKA, per germline (reference sequence). Losses at the gene ends were 6 bases for V and 5 bases for J; bases not matched to a gene: 9. As DNA, the CDR3 is TGCAGTGCCACAAACCGGGACAGGGGGAACGAGCAGTACTTC. The encoded protein is CSATNRDRGNEQYF.

Ten or more counts support this clonotype. This chain links TRBV6-5 with TRBJ1-2; no firm D call. Germline assignment: CDR1 MNHEY and CDR2 SVGAGI. Trimming removed 4 bases from V and 3 bases from J, with 6 bases in between. This CDR3 has 12 amino acids. CDR3 nucleotide sequence: TGTGCCAGCAGTTGGGGAGACTATGGCTACACCTTC. This sequence encodes CASSWGDYGYTF.

The rearrangement uses TRBV28 and TRBJ1-5; 8 bases are shared with TRBD1. In germline, CDR1 is MDHEN, CDR2 SYDVKM. CDR3 length: 15 amino acids. V gave up 7 bases and J gave up 7 bases; unmatched junction bases: 12. The CDR3 nucleotides are TGTGCCAGCAAAGTAACAGGGGGTAGTGGACAGCCCCAGCATTTT. It specifies CASKVTGGSGQPQHF.

This clonotype appeared many times. The chain has TRBV6-1 and TRBJ2-5; perhaps TRBD2 as D (5 bases). The germline CDR1 and CDR2 sequences are MNHNS and SASEGT. V dropped 2 bases and J dropped 5 bases, with 9 bases sitting between them. CDR3 length: 13 amino acids. CDR3 residues: CASSEYEGETQYF. CDR3 in DNA: TGTGCCAGCAGTGAATACGAGGGTGAGACCCAGTACTTC.

The chain uses TRBV24-1 and TRBJ1-2; D gene unclear. The CDR3 contains 14 residues. The germline gives CDR1 KGHDR, CDR2 SFDVKD. Trimming took 4 bases from V and 6 from J, leaving 14 bases between them. The CDR3 here is CATSEGPGLDGYTF. The CDR3 nucleotides are TGTGCCACCAGTGAAGGACCTGGGTTAGATGGCTACACCTTC.

In this sample, this clonotype turned up a few times. The V call is TRBV3-1, the J call TRBJ2-5, with D perhaps TRBD2 (7 bases). V lost 3 bases, J lost 5 bases, and 16 bases lay in between. The germline gives CDR1 LGHDT, CDR2 YNNKEL (reference sequence). CDR3 length: 15 amino acids. The CDR3: CASSHVPGGAETQYF. The CDR3 DNA reads TGTGCCAGCAGCCACGTCCCGGGGGGCGCGGAGACCCAGTACTTC.

The chain combines TRBV7-9 with TRBJ1-1; D uncertain. V lost 4 bases and J lost 3, with 6 bases in between. CDR3 length equals 12 residues. Germline V CDR1 and CDR2: SEHNR, FQNEAQ (reference sequence). This CDR3 reads CASSYEDTEAFF. The CDR3 bases are TGTGCCAGCAGCTACGAAGACACTGAAGCTTTCTTT.

In its sample, this clonotype was seen once. V and J are TRBV28 and TRBJ1-1, with D tentatively TRBD1 (5 bases). In germline, CDR1 is MDHEN, CDR2 SYDVKM. Between the trimmed V and J ends, which lost 5 bases and 2 bases, there was a span of 18 bases. The CDR3 spans 16 residues. CDR3 sequence: CASSPIGGAINTEAFF. The CDR3 nucleotides read TGTGCCAGCAGTCCTATCGGCGGGGCGATCAACACTGAAGCTTTCTTT.

This clonotype occurred many times. V is TRBV20-1 and J is TRBJ1-5; D is unclear. CDR1 and CDR2 (germline): DFQATT, SNEGSKA (reference sequence). V was clipped by 3 bases and J by 4 bases, with 7 bases between them. This CDR3 spans 12 amino acids. The CDR3, as DNA: TGCAGTGCTAGTCACGGTAATCAGCCCCAGCATTTT. Residues: CSASHGNQPQHF.

This clonotype was counted ten times or more. The rearrangement joins TRBV20-1 to TRBJ1-1; D possibly corresponds to TRBD1 (5 bases). This CDR3 is built from 13 residues. The V gene's germline CDR1 is DFQATT and CDR2 SNEGSKA (reference sequence). V lost 5 bases and J 1 base, leaving 11 bases between the germline ends. For the CDR3, the DNA is TGCAGTGCTCATGACAGAAAGAACACTGAAGCTTTCTTT. It yields the protein CSAHDRKNTEAFF.

This clonotype appeared once. The chain employs TRBV29-1 and TRBJ2-5, with a possible D match to TRBD1 (6 bases). This CDR3 is 15 amino acids long. CDR1 and CDR2 from the germline V gene are SQVTM and ANQGSEA. V dropped 6 bases and J dropped 2 bases, with 19 bases sitting between them. CDR3 DNA: TGCAGCGTGACTCACAGGGAAAGGCGGCAAGAGACCCAGTACTTC. Its protein is CSVTHRERRQETQYF.

This clonotype was seen a handful of times. The chain is built from TRBV6-1 and TRBJ2-5, with 7 bases lining up with TRBD1. The V gene end was trimmed by 4 bases and the J gene end by 5 bases; junction bases not matched to a gene: 10. Germline V CDR1 and CDR2: MNHNS, SASEGT. This CDR3 has 15 residues. The CDR3 reads CASSGRATGSETQYF. In DNA form, the CDR3 reads TGTGCCAGCAGTGGCCGTGCGACAGGGAGTGAGACCCAGTACTTC.

Many counts were recorded for this clonotype. The V call is TRBV6-1, the J call TRBJ2-7; no clear D gene. There are 13 residues in the CDR3. V lost 6 bases and J lost 3, with 12 bases in between. The germline gives CDR1 MNHNS, CDR2 SASEGT. This CDR3 reads CASRPLDRYEQYF. The CDR3 DNA reads as TGTGCCAGCAGACCCTTGGACCGCTACGAGCAGTACTTC.

The V call is TRBV28, the J call TRBJ2-2; no definite D call. V lost 2 bases, J lost 5 bases, and 15 bases lay in between. CDR1 is MDHEN and CDR2 is SYDVKM in the germline V gene. The CDR3 covers 16 residues. The CDR3 reads CASSLLSQEMTGELFF. The CDR3 DNA sequence: TGTGCCAGCAGTTTACTTTCTCAGGAAATGACCGGGGAGCTGTTTTTT.

The table lists this clonotype with many counts. This chain connects TRBV12-3 or TRBV12-4 to TRBJ1-1, with 8 bases aligning to TRBD1. V was pared by 7 bases and J by 11 bases, with 12 bases of the junction left unmatched. The CDR3 loop spans 13 amino acids. CDR3 nucleotide sequence: TGTGCCAGCAATCCGGGGACAGGCTCGAGCGCTTTCTTT. Translating gives CASNPGTGSSAFF.

This clonotype was picked up many times. The rearrangement links TRBV27 to TRBJ2-7, with D perhaps matching TRBD2 (6 bases). Trimming took 1 base from V and 2 from J, leaving 15 bases between them. CDR3 length: 16 amino acids. Germline values: CDR1 MNHEY, CDR2 SMNVEV (reference sequence). In DNA, the CDR3 is TGTGCCAGCAGTTTATTGTCGGGGGAGGCTGCCTACGAGCAGTACTTC. This codes for CASSLLSGEAAYEQYF.

This clonotype was seen many times. This sequence joins TRBV28 and TRBJ1-5, with unresolved D. CDR1 and CDR2 (germline): MDHEN, SYDVKM. Trimming pared 2 bases from V and 5 bases from J, leaving 4 bases between. This CDR3 region has 12 residues. CDR3 loop: CASSLIDQPQHF. The CDR3 coding sequence is TGTGCCAGCAGTTTAATAGATCAGCCCCAGCATTTT.

This rearrangement joins TRBV12-3 or TRBV12-4 to TRBJ2-7; 7 bases are shared with TRBD1. The CDR3 runs to 15 residues. The J segment lost 2 bases and the V segment lost 5 bases, leaving 9 bases of the junction unmatched. The CDR3 reads CASSRDSGRPYEQYF. CDR3 DNA: TGTGCCAGCAGTCGGGACAGCGGAAGGCCCTACGAGCAGTACTTC.